This T cell receptor beta chain was retrieved from a study of early T cells in non-severe SARS-CoV-2 infection. Whole-study context: From unsorted whole blood, bulk RNA was sequenced, and the chains remained unpaired. Notes on the study in general: Lookups in VDJdb leaned toward anti-spike CD8 responses and missed private and CD4 specificities.

Many counts were recorded for this clonotype. Its antigen is not known. The germline V and J ends were trimmed by 2 bases and 2 bases, with 15 bases remaining between them. The germline V gene has CDR1 SGHRS and CDR2 YFSETQ. CDR3 length: 16 residues. As part of library construction, unique molecular identifiers were attached to individual cDNA molecules. Using its own MiXCR run on the 5' RACE reads, TCRdb lists one record per CDR3 protein. The repertoire holds tens of thousands of distinct CDR3 sequences, with approximately 6% as singletons. The chain uses TRBV5-1 and TRBJ2-3; maybe TRBD1 (5 bases). The TCR sequence derives from an adult who was a healthcare worker with PCR-confirmed SARS-CoV-2 infection or an uninfected control (not recorded which). Sequencing was carried out using whole blood. CDR3 bases: TGCGCCAGCAGCTTACACAGGTCAACCCCCACAGATACGCAGTATTTT. Translation: CASSLHRSTPTDTQYF.